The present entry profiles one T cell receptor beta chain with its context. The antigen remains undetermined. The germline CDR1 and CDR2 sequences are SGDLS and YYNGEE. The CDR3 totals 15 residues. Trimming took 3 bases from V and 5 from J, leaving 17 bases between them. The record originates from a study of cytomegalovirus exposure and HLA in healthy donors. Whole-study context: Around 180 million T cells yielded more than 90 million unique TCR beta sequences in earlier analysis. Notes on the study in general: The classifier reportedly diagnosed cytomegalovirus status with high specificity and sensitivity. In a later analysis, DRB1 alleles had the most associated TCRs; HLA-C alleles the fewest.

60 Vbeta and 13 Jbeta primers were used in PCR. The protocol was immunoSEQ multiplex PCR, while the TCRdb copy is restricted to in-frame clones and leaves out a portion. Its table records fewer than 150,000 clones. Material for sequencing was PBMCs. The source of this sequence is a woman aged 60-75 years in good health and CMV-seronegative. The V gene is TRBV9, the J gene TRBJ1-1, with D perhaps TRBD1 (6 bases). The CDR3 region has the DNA TGTGCCAGCAGCGAACTACAGGGCGGGGGTACTGAAGCTTTCTTT. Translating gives CASSELQGGGTEAFF.